The 10 T cell receptor beta chains in this list originate from one sample, sequenced in a study of blood T cell repertoires in COVID-19. Clones were sequenced by immunoSEQ multiplex PCR, and TCRdb holds only the in-frame ones, with some missing. The data show about 210,000 clones, around four fifths seen once. The sample comprised peripheral blood. The receptor set was obtained from a man aged 60 to 75 with COVID-19, enrolled during active disease.

This clone has only a few counts. V is TRBV5-4 and J is TRBJ2-5; TRBD2 agrees at 9 bases. With 4 bases clipped from V and 2 bases from J, the junction kept 3 bases outside the gene matches. Germline assignment: CDR1 SGHNT and CDR2 YYREEE (reference sequence). The length of the CDR3 is 14 residues. CDR3 protein: CASSPGLAQETQYF. The CDR3 DNA follows: TGTGCCAGCAGCCCGGGACTAGCACAAGAGACCCAGTACTTC.

The V and J genes are TRBV28 and TRBJ2-1; TRBD2 might be the D (6 bases). The germline gives CDR1 MDHEN, CDR2 SYDVKM. The CDR3 consists of 15 residues. Trimming removed 3 bases from V and 1 base from J, with 10 bases in between. The CDR3 sequence is CASSLFGGSYNEQFF. The CDR3 coding sequence is TGTGCCAGCAGTTTGTTTGGGGGGTCCTACAATGAGCAGTTCTTC.

The gene calls are TRBV3-1 (or the pseudogene TRBV3-2) and TRBJ1-5; perhaps TRBD1 as D (5 bases). The germline V gene has CDR1 LGHDT and CDR2 YNNKEL (reference sequence). CDR3 length: 13 amino acids. V was pared by 2 bases and J by 5 bases, with 7 bases between. The CDR3 DNA sequence: TGTGCCAGCAGCCAACAGGGATATCAGCCCCAGCATTTT. Its protein is CASSQQGYQPQHF.

CDR3: CASSDHRVPETQYF. The DNA of the CDR3 is TGCGCCAGCAGCGACCACAGGGTCCCCGAGACCCAGTACTTC. The rearrangement links TRBV5-1 to TRBJ2-5; D might be TRBD1 (6 bases). CDR3 size: 14 residues. CDR1 is SGHRS and CDR2 is YFSETQ in the germline V gene. V lost 4 bases to trimming and J lost 5 bases, with 15 bases between them.

The chain is built from TRBV11-2 and TRBJ2-7, with TRBD1 identical over 9 bases. Germline assignment: CDR1 SGHAT and CDR2 FQNNGV. V gave up 4 bases and J gave up 3 bases; unmatched junction bases: 7. CDR3 size: 15 residues. CDR3 nucleotide sequence: TGTGCCAGCAGCTCGGGGGACAGGGAGGGCTACGAGCAGTACTTC. Translating gives CASSSGDREGYEQYF.

The chain has TRBV4-2 and TRBJ1-3; unclear D gene. Germline lookup yields CDR1 LGHNA and CDR2 YNFKEQ. This CDR3 comprises 14 residues. Between the trimmed V and J ends, which lost 4 bases and 1 base, there was a span of 8 bases. The CDR3 DNA is TGTGCCAGCAGCCGAACAGATTCTGGAAACACCATATATTTT. Translation gives CASSRTDSGNTIYF.

The sample holds one count of this clone. The gene calls are TRBV25-1 and TRBJ1-3; the match to TRBD1 covers 9 bases. This CDR3 region has 16 residues. V dropped 3 bases and J dropped 1; count of bases not matched to a gene: 4. CDR1 is MGHDK and CDR2 is SYGVNS in the germline V gene. CDR3 region: CASSDWGTGSGNTIYF. The CDR3 nucleotides are TGTGCCAGCAGTGATTGGGGGACAGGGTCTGGAAACACCATATATTTT.

The chain joins TRBV7-2 to TRBJ2-3, with D tentatively TRBD2 (6 bases). Trimming cost V 8 bases and J 4 bases, with 19 bases left between them. The germline V gene encodes CDR1 SGHTA and CDR2 FQGNSA. This CDR3 contains 15 residues. CDR3 nucleotide sequence: TGTGCCAGCCAGGAGGGACCGCATAGGCCAGATACGCAGTATTTT. Its translation: CASQEGPHRPDTQYF.

This clone was seen only a few times. The chain is built from TRBV19 and TRBJ1-5, with 8 bases lining up with TRBD1. The trim removed 8 bases at V and 4 bases at J, leaving 4 bases unmatched. Looked up from germline, CDR1 is LNHDA and CDR2 is SQIVND (reference sequence). The CDR3 extends over 13 amino acids. Here the CDR3 reads CASRDRLNQPQHF. The CDR3 DNA is TGTGCCAGTCGGGACAGGCTAAATCAGCCCCAGCATTTT. Full variable domain (rest looked up from reference TRBV19 and TRBJ1-5): DGGITQSPKYLFRKEGQNVTLSCEQNLNHDAMYWYRQDPGQGLRLIYYSQIVNDFQKGDIAEGYSVSREKKESFPLTVTSAQKNPTAFYLCASRDRLNQPQHFGDGTRLSIL.

The chain employs TRBV18 and TRBJ2-1, with a possible D match to TRBD2 (5 bases). Trimming took off 4 bases at V and 10 bases at J, with 8 bases between the two ends. CDR1 is KGHSH, CDR2 LQKENI, per germline. CDR3 size: 11 residues. The CDR3 bases are TGTGCCAGCTCACACTCGGGGGAGCAGTTCTTC. It is translated as CASSHSGEQFF.